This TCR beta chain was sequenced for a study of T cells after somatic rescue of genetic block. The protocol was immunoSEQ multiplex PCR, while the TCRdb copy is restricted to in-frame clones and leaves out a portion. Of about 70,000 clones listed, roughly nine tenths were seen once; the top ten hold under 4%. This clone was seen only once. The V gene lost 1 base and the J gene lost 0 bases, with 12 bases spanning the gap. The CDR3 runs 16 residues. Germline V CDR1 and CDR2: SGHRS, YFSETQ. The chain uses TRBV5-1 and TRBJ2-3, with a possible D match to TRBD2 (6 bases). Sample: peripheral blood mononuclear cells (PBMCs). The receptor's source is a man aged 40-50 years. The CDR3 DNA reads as TGCGCCAGCAGCTTGTCGGCGGGAACTAGCACAGATACGCAGTATTTT. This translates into CASSLSAGTSTDTQYF.